The 13 T cell receptor beta chains given below trace back to one sample, sequenced in a study of control samples from healthy donors and cancer patients. The data were produced by immunoSEQ multiplex PCR, yet TCRdb's version contains in-frame clones alone and is incomplete. The table lists fewer than 200,000 clones, 85% to 90% of them singletons, with around 11% in the top ten. Material: blood. The receptors were sampled from a man aged 25-45 years in good health.

This clone came up a few times. The V call is TRBV6-5, the J call TRBJ2-7; 7 nucleotides match TRBD2. The CDR3 is 10 amino acids. Germline-derived CDR1 and CDR2 are MNHEY and SVGAGI. This chain's CDR3 is CPTSQYEQYF. Here the CDR3 DNA reads TGTCCGACTAGCCAGTACGAGCAGTACTTC.

This chain links TRBV7-2 with TRBJ2-1, with 9 bases identical to TRBD2. Trimming took 1 base from V and 7 from J; bases not matched to a gene: 8. The CDR3 runs to 16 residues. Germline V CDR1 and CDR2: SGHTA, FQGNSA. The CDR3 DNA sequence: TGTGCCAGCAGCTTAGTATTTAGCGGGAGTAGAAATGAGCAGTTCTTC. Amino acids: CASSLVFSGSRNEQFF.

This CDR3 reads CAWGPQETQYF. The CDR3 nucleotides read TGTGCCTGGGGACCTCAAGAGACCCAGTACTTC. V usage is TRBV30 and J usage is TRBJ2-5; D uncertain. The V end was cut by 5 bases, the J end by 2 bases, with 6 bases between. Germline V gives CDR1 GTSNPN, CDR2 SVGIG (reference sequence). The CDR3 contains 11 residues.

The chain recombines TRBV18 with TRBJ1-5; D is unclear. Germline loops: CDR1 KGHSH, CDR2 LQKENI. V was shortened by 2 bases and J by 6 bases, with 11 bases between the two germline ends. This CDR3 region has 14 residues. The CDR3 DNA sequence: TGTGCCAGCTCACCAATTACCAACAGTCAGCCCCAGCATTTT. Protein product: CASSPITNSQPQHF. Drawing the rest from reference TRBV18 and TRBJ1-5, the complete variable domain is NAGVMQNPRHLVRRRGQEARLRCSPMKGHSHVYWYRQLPEEGLKFMVYLQKENIIDESGMPKERFSAEFPKEGPSILRIQQVVRGDSAAYFCASSPITNSQPQHFGDGTRLSIL.

This chain links TRBV7-2 with TRBJ1-1; D unclear. V was trimmed by 1 base and J by 6 bases, leaving 12 bases between them. CDR3 length: 14 residues. Germline V gene sequence: CDR1 SGHTA, CDR2 FQGNSA. The CDR3 bases are TGTGCCAGCAGCTTAGGATCAGGAGGACCTGAAGCTTTCTTT. This encodes CASSLGSGGPEAFF.

The J gene is TRBJ2-7, the V gene TRBV19; D remains unclear. The CDR3 sequence is 14 residues long. V shed 5 bases and J shed 3 bases, with 14 bases lying between them. The V gene's germline CDR1 is LNHDA and CDR2 SQIVND (reference sequence). The CDR3 DNA is TGTGCCAGTAGTGCTCGGACCGACCTCTACGAGCAGTACTTC. It translates to CASSARTDLYEQYF.

The rearrangement joins TRBV18 to TRBJ2-2; D gene unclear. V gave up 0 bases and J gave up 4 bases, with 3 bases separating them. Looked up from germline, CDR1 is KGHSH and CDR2 is LQKENI. This CDR3 comprises 13 residues. The CDR3 region is CASSPPGTGELFF. The CDR3 bases are TGTGCCAGCTCACCACCGGGCACCGGGGAGCTGTTTTTT.

The V gene is TRBV19, the J gene TRBJ1-1, with D hard to call. Germline-derived CDR1 and CDR2 are LNHDA and SQIVND (reference sequence). The CDR3 consists of 11 residues. Trimming took 8 bases from V and 9 from J, leaving 13 bases between them. DNA for the CDR3: TGTGCCAGTGAGAGGGAGCAGCAAGCTTTCTTT. This codes for CASEREQQAFF.

The chain carries TRBV5-1 and TRBJ2-3; D call uncertain. Germline assignment: CDR1 SGHRS and CDR2 YFSETQ. This CDR3 is built from 14 residues. Trimming stripped 1 base from V and 7 bases from J, with 13 bases between. CDR3 loop: CASSLPDPGNTQYF. The CDR3 nucleotides read TGCGCCAGCAGCTTGCCGGACCCCGGTAATACGCAGTATTTT.

This clone was seen just once. The gene calls are TRBV3-1 (or the pseudogene TRBV3-2) and TRBJ2-6; a weak D match, TRBD1 (5 bases). Per the germline V gene, CDR1 is LGHDT and CDR2 is YNNKEL (reference sequence). This CDR3 has 16 amino acids. Trimming shortened V by 0 bases and J by 0 bases, and 6 bases separated the two germline ends. This CDR3 reads CASSQDQGSGANVLTF. The DNA of the CDR3 is TGTGCCAGCAGCCAAGATCAGGGCTCTGGGGCCAACGTCCTGACTTTC.

The V and J genes are TRBV28 and TRBJ1-1; weak D call: TRBD1 (6 bases). From germline, CDR1 is MDHEN and CDR2 SYDVKM. V was cut by 4 bases and J by 0 bases, with 21 bases left in between. The CDR3 is 18 residues long. CDR3 region: CASSWGPTTSLLNTEAFF. CDR3 coding DNA: TGTGCCAGCAGTTGGGGGCCGACCACCTCCTTGTTGAACACTGAAGCTTTCTTT.

The rearrangement uses TRBV12-5 and TRBJ2-3; D not resolved. The CDR3 sequence is 15 residues long. With 1 base removed from V and 0 bases from J, the gap between germline ends came to 8 bases. Germline V gene sequence: CDR1 LGHNT, CDR2 FRNRAP. The CDR3 bases are TGTGCTAGTGGTTTGGACTCCCCTAGCACAGATACGCAGTATTTT. Its translation: CASGLDSPSTDTQYF.

The J gene is TRBJ2-1, the V gene TRBV2; 11 bases line up with TRBD1. This CDR3 is 16 amino acids long. Losses at the gene ends were 6 bases for V and 6 bases for J; bases not matched to a gene: 10. Germline V gene lookup returns CDR1 SNHLY and CDR2 FYNNEI. The CDR3 nucleotides are TGTGCCAGCAGGAACCTTCCGGGACAGGGGGTCAATGAGCAGTTCTTC. It translates to CASRNLPGQGVNEQFF.